The rows below give T cell receptor beta chains drawn from one sample of a study of cytomegalovirus exposure and HLA in healthy donors. Produced via immunoSEQ multiplex PCR; TCRdb's table is partial and in-frame only. The profile shows 25,000 to 35,000 clones, 80% to 90% of them singletons. The sample was PBMCs. The source of these receptors is a boy younger than 18 in good health and CMV-seronegative. Both conserved end residues are part of each CDR3. Each record gives: D gene, clone size, V gene, J gene, CDR3 protein, CDR3 DNA. A D gene is named only where the DNA matches it firmly. The size field is filled for only some rows; it gives once, few, many or a size class.

>.|.|TRBV13|TRBJ2-7
CASSLTFETYEQYF
TGTGCCAGCAGCCTAACCTTCGAGACCTACGAGCAGTACTTC
>TRBD1|.|TRBV18|TRBJ2-5
CASSTDREYQETQYF
TGTGCCAGCTCAACGGACAGGGAGTACCAAGAGACCCAGTACTTC
>TRBD2|.|TRBV2|TRBJ2-1
CASGGLAGFEQFF
TGTGCCAGCGGCGGACTAGCGGGATTTGAGCAGTTCTTC
>.|once|TRBV5-4|TRBJ2-7
CASSLEPRGYEQYF
TGTGCCAGCAGCTTGGAGCCTAGGGGTTACGAGCAGTACTTC
>.|.|TRBV6-4|TRBJ1-6
CASSEQGGGSPLHF
TGTGCCAGCAGCGAACAGGGTGGTGGTTCACCCCTCCACTTT
>TRBD2|.|TRBV2|TRBJ2-1
CASRGGLAGGRNEQFF
TGTGCCAGCAGGGGTGGGCTAGCGGGGGGGCGAAATGAGCAGTTCTTC
>TRBD2|once|TRBV4-1|TRBJ2-3
CASSQVSGGGTDTQYF
TGCGCCAGCAGCCAAGTGAGCGGGGGAGGCACAGATACGCAGTATTTT
>.|.|TRBV14|TRBJ2-7
CASSQYYEQYF
TGTGCCAGCAGCCAATACTACGAGCAGTACTTC
>TRBD2|.|TRBV2|TRBJ2-2
CATNLGGYTGELFF
TGTGCCACCAATTTGGGGGGGTACACCGGGGAGCTGTTTTTT
>TRBD2|.|TRBV19|TRBJ2-5
CASSIVSGGAGETQYF
TGTGCCAGTAGTATAGTCAGCGGGGGGGCTGGAGAGACCCAGTACTTC
>.|.|TRBV5-4|TRBJ2-5
CASSFRDWQETQYF
TGTGCCAGCAGCTTCCGGGACTGGCAAGAGACCCAGTACTTC
>TRBD1|.|TRBV2|TRBJ2-2
CASQTGGFDGELFF
TGTGCCAGCCAGACAGGGGGCTTTGACGGGGAGCTGTTTTTT
>TRBD2|.|TRBV4-3|TRBJ2-7
CASSQELADSYEQYF
TGCGCCAGCAGCCAAGAACTAGCGGACTCCTACGAGCAGTACTTC
>TRBD2|.|TRBV4-2|TRBJ2-3
CASSQESGGGTDTQYF
TGTGCCAGCAGCCAAGAATCGGGGGGGGGCACAGATACGCAGTATTTT
>TRBD1|.|TRBV6-5|TRBJ1-1
CASSYSGTGEEAFF
TGTGCCAGCAGTTACTCGGGGACAGGGGAAGAAGCTTTCTTT
>.|.|TRBV5-6|TRBJ2-5
CASSLWGEKGETQYF
TGTGCCAGCAGCCTGTGGGGGGAAAAGGGGGAGACCCAGTACTTC
>TRBD1|.|TRBV28|TRBJ1-2
CASSSGQAIYGYTF
TGTGCCAGCAGTTCGGGACAGGCGATCTATGGCTACACCTTC
>.|.|TRBV29-1|TRBJ2-5
CSVSGNLAKETQYF
TGCAGCGTTTCCGGGAATTTAGCCAAAGAGACCCAGTACTTC
>TRBD2|.|TRBV13|TRBJ2-2
CASSPGLALNTGELFF
TGTGCCAGCAGCCCTGGACTAGCCTTGAACACCGGGGAGCTGTTTTTT
>.|.|TRBV7-2|TRBJ1-5
CASSLDGGGQPQHF
TGTGCCAGCAGCTTAGATGGGGGAGGGCAGCCCCAGCATTTT
>.|.|TRBV6-6|TRBJ1-1
CASSPLGSNTEAFF
TGTGCCAGCAGCCCCCTAGGAAGTAACACTGAAGCTTTCTTT
>TRBD1|once|TRBV4-1|TRBJ2-7
CASSPTTGRTGRSYEQYF
TGCGCCAGCAGCCCAACTACCGGACGGACAGGGCGGTCCTACGAGCAGTACTTC
>TRBD1|.|TRBV27|TRBJ1-6
CASSPGQATSYNSPLHF
TGTGCCAGCAGCCCCGGACAGGCTACTTCCTATAATTCACCCCTCCACTTT
>.|.|TRBV6-5|TRBJ1-6
CASSYSVGTSYSPLHF
TGTGCCAGCAGTTACTCCGTGGGTACTAGTTATTCACCCCTCCACTTT
>TRBD2|.|TRBV6-5|TRBJ2-3
CASSFRGLAATDTQYF
TGTGCCAGCAGTTTCAGGGGACTAGCGGCGACAGATACGCAGTATTTT
>TRBD1|.|TRBV18|TRBJ2-7
CASSPPAGQGAYEQYF
TGTGCCAGCTCACCACCAGCGGGACAGGGGGCCTACGAGCAGTACTTC
>TRBD1|.|TRBV10-3|TRBJ1-4
CAISESTGGATNEKLFF
TGTGCCATCAGTGAATCGACAGGGGGCGCAACTAATGAAAAACTGTTTTTT
>.|.|TRBV4-1|TRBJ2-7
CASSQDPRTVRYEQYF
TGCGCCAGCAGCCAAGATCCAAGGACAGTAAGGTACGAGCAGTACTTC
>TRBD2|.|TRBV5-6|TRBJ2-7
CASSSGTSFYEQYF
TGTGCCAGCAGCTCAGGGACTAGCTTCTACGAGCAGTACTTC
>TRBD2|.|TRBV4-2|TRBJ2-7
CASSQEPAGLGHYEQYF
TGTGCCAGCAGCCAAGAGCCGGCGGGACTAGGACACTACGAGCAGTACTTC
>.|.|TRBV19|TRBJ2-3
CASSTDLAISTDTQYF
TGTGCCAGTAGTACCGATCTAGCGATTAGCACAGATACGCAGTATTTT
>TRBD2|.|TRBV19|TRBJ2-3
CASSMTSGGTDTQYF
TGTGCCAGTAGTATGACTAGCGGGGGCACAGATACGCAGTATTTT
>TRBD2|.|TRBV4-2|TRBJ2-1
CASSQEWLGGSGDNEQFF
TGTGCCAGCAGCCAAGAATGGCTCGGGGGTAGCGGGGATAATGAGCAGTTCTTC
>TRBD1|.|TRBV15|TRBJ2-7
CATSRGQGRDEQYF
TGTGCCACCAGCAGAGGACAGGGTCGGGACGAGCAGTACTTC
>.|few|TRBV10-3|TRBJ1-4
CAISEPKRSEKLFF
TGTGCCATCAGTGAACCCAAGCGCTCCGAAAAACTGTTTTTT
>.|few|TRBV6-5|TRBJ2-4
CASSKMTGVQYF
TGTGCCAGCAGTAAGATGACCGGGGTTCAGTACTTC
>.|.|TRBV11-1|TRBJ2-3
CASSLNSVADTQYF
TGTGCCAGCAGCTTAAATAGCGTGGCAGATACGCAGTATTTT
>TRBD2|.|TRBV28|TRBJ2-1
CASIRGEVSNEQFF
TGTGCCAGCATCCGGGGGGAGGTTAGCAATGAGCAGTTCTTC
>.|.|TRBV6-5|TRBJ1-6
CASRTGQYNSPLHF
TGTGCCAGCAGAACCGGACAGTATAATTCACCCCTCCACTTT
>TRBD2|.|TRBV4-3|TRBJ2-5
CASSPLMAGGQETQYF
TGCGCCAGCAGCCCTCTAATGGCGGGGGGGCAAGAGACCCAGTACTTC
>.|.|TRBV6-5|TRBJ1-1
CASNRGTEAFF
TGTGCCAGCAATAGAGGCACTGAAGCTTTCTTT
>TRBD1|.|TRBV10-2|TRBJ2-1
CASVAGTGLYNEQFF
TGCGCCAGCGTTGCGGGGACAGGGTTGTACAATGAGCAGTTCTTC
>TRBD1|.|TRBV6-5|TRBJ1-1
CASSGQGPYTEAFF
TGTGCCAGCAGTGGACAGGGGCCTTACACTGAAGCTTTCTTT
>TRBD2|.|TRBV6-1|TRBJ2-2
CASSEGRGAGELFF
TGTGCCAGCAGTGAAGGACGGGGGGCCGGGGAGCTGTTTTTT